The clone carrying this TCR beta chain was picked up a small number of times. Germline V gene lookup returns CDR1 SGHRS and CDR2 YFSETQ. V lost 7 bases, J lost 0 bases, and 17 bases lay in between. The CDR3 runs to 15 residues. Amplification yielded TCR beta CDR3 regions, with RNA transcripts as the source. The HTBI primer set drove a first-round RT-PCR of the TCR CDR3. TCRdb recomputed calls from the multiplex PCR reads with MiXCR, one row per CDR3 protein. The table records more than 450,000 distinct CDR3 sequences, approximately 20% of them present only once. The sample is drawn from a study of T cells in Graves' hyperthyroidism and ophthalmopathy.

This clonotype was sampled from a man aged 40-49 years with Graves' ophthalmopathy. The V and J genes are TRBV5-1 and TRBJ2-7; D gene ambiguous. The sample comprised blood. The CDR3 sequence is CASSPQASSSYEQYF. CDR3 nucleotides: TGCGCCAGCTCTCCTCAGGCCTCGAGCTCCTACGAGCAGTACTTC.